This T cell receptor beta chain was identified during a study of regulatory T cells in long-lasting Graves disease. Study in general: Graves' patients diagnosed newly had used antithyroid drugs under 3 months.

The time point here: newly diagnosed GD, antithyroid drugs for less than 3 months. From PBMCs, RNA was extracted and then used to make the TCR library. This clonotype was observed at least ten times. The V end was cut by 0 bases, the J end by 6 bases, with 8 bases between. The CDR3 loop spans 12 amino acids. Germline CDR1 is SQVTM and CDR2 is ANQGSEA. Arm-PCR of CDR3 regions and iRepertoire HTBI primers were used to build TCR beta libraries. TCRdb re-derived calls from the multiplex PCR reads in MiXCR, one entry per CDR3 protein. The sample lists 550,000 to 650,000 distinct CDR3 sequences; about 15% were seen once. These data were also filed under a second study, of T cells in Graves' hyperthyroidism and ophthalmopathy. That study adds: The HTBI set primed first-round TCR CDR3 RT-PCR. Ophthalmopathy was distinguished from stable hyperthyroidism by 13 V-J signatures. It was a median roughly six months before onset that the model predicted ophthalmopathy.

This receptor was identified in a man aged 18 to 30 with Graves disease. The chain uses TRBV29-1 and TRBJ1-1; tentative D call: TRBD1 (6 bases). The sample in question was peripheral blood mononuclear cells (PBMCs), obtained at new diagnosis, from a patient treated with antithyroid drugs. The CDR3 DNA is TGCAGCGTTGAAGAAAACAGGGCTGAAGCTTTCTTT. The encoded protein is CSVEENRAEAFF.